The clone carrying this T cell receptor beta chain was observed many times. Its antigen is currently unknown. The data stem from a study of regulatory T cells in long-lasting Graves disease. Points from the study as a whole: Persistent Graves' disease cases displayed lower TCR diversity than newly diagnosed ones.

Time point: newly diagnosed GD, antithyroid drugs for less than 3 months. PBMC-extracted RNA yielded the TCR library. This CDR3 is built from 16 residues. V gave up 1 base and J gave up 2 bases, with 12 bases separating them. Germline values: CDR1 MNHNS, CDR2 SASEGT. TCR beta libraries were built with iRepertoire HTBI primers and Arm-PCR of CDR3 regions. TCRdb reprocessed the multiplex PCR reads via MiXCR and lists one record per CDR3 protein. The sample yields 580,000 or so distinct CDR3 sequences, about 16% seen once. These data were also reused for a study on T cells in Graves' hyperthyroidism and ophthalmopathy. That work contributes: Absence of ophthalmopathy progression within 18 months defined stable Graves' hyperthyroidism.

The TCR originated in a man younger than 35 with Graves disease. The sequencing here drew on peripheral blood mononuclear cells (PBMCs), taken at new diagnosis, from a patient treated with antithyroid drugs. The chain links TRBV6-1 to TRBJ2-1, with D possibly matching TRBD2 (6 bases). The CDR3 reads CASSEEGGATYNEQFF. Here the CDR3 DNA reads TGTGCCAGCAGTGAAGAGGGCGGGGCGACCTACAATGAGCAGTTCTTC.